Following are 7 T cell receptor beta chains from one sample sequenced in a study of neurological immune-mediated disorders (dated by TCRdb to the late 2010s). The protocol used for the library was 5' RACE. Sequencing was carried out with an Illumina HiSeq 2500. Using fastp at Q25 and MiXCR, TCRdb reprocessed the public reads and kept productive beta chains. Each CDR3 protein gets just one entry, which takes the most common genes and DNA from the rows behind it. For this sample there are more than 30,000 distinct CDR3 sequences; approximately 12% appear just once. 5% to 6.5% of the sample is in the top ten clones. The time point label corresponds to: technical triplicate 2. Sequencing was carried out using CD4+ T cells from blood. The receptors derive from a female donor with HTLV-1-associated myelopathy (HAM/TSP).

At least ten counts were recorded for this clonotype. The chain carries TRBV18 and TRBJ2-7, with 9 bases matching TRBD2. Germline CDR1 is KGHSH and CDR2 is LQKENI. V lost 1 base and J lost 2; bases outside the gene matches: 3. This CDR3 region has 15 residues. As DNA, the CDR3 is TGTGCCAGCTCACCACTTAGCGGGAGCCCCTACGAGCAGTACTTC. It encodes CASSPLSGSPYEQYF.

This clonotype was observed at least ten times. CDR3 residues: CASSLAGGPHNEQFF. The CDR3, as DNA: TGTGCCAGCAGCTTAGCGGGGGGGCCTCACAATGAGCAGTTCTTC. The rearrangement joins TRBV7-9 to TRBJ2-1; D may be TRBD2 (7 bases). V was pared by 0 bases and J by 5 bases, with 11 bases between. Germline values: CDR1 SEHNR, CDR2 FQNEAQ (reference sequence). The CDR3 spans 15 residues.

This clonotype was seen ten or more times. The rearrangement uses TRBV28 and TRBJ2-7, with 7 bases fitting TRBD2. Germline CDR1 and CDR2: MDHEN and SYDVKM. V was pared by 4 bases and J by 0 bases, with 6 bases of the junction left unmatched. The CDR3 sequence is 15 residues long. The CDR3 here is CASSWGGVSSYEQYF. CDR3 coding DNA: TGTGCCAGCAGTTGGGGGGGGGTGAGCTCCTACGAGCAGTACTTC.

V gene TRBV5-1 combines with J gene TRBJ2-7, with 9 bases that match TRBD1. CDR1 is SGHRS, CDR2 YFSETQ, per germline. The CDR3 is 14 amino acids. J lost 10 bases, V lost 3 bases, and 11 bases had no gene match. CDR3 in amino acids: CASSYTGGADDQYF. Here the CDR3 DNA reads TGCGCCAGCAGCTACACAGGGGGCGCGGATGATCAGTACTTC.

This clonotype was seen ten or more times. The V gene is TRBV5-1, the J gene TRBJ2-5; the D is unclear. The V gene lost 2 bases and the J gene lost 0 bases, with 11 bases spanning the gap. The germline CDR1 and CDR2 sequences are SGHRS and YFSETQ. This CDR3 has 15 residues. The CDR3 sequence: CASSFETPNQETQYF. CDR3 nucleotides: TGCGCCAGCAGCTTCGAGACACCGAACCAAGAGACCCAGTACTTC.

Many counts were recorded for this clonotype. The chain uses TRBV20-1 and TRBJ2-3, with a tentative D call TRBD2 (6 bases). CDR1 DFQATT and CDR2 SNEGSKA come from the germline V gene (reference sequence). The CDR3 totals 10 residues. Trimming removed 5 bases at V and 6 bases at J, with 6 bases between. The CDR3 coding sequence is TGCAGTGCTGGGGGGGATACGCAGTATTTT. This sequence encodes CSAGGDTQYF.

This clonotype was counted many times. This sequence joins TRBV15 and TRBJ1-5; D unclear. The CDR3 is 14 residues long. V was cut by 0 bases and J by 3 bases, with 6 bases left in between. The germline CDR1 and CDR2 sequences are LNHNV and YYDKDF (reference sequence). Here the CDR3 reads CATSRDSDNQPQHF. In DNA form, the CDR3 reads TGTGCCACCAGCAGAGATTCAGACAATCAGCCCCAGCATTTT.